The clone carrying this TCR beta chain was detected many times. TCRdb fed the 5' RACE reads into MiXCR, producing one record per CDR3 protein. The sample consists of tens of thousands of distinct CDR3 sequences, about 19% of them appearing once. This CDR3 has 15 amino acids. Germline V CDR1 and CDR2: KGHDR, SFDVKD. V shed 2 bases and J shed 4 bases, with 12 bases lying between them. This record comes from a study of HIV-infected patients and healthy controls. The chain links TRBV24-1 to TRBJ2-3; D remains unclear. The source of this sequence is a human donor in good health. The source material was CD4+ T cells from blood. CDR3 coding DNA: TGTGCCACCAGTGATTCCGCAGATCCAGCAGATACGCAGTATTTT. It yields the protein CATSDSADPADTQYF.